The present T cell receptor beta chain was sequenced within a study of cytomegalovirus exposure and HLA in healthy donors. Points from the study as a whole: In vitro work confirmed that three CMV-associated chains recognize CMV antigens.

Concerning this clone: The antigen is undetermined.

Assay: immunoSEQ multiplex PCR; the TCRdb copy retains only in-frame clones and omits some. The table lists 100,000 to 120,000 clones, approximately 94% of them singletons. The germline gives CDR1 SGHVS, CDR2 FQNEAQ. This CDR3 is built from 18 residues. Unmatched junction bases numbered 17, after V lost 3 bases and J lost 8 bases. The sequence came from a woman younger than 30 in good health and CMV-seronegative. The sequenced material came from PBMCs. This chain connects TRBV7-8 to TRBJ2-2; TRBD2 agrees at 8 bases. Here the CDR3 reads CASSFRRAGAQIAGELFF. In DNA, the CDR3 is TGTGCCAGCAGCTTCAGGAGAGCGGGGGCTCAAATAGCGGGGGAGCTGTTTTTT.